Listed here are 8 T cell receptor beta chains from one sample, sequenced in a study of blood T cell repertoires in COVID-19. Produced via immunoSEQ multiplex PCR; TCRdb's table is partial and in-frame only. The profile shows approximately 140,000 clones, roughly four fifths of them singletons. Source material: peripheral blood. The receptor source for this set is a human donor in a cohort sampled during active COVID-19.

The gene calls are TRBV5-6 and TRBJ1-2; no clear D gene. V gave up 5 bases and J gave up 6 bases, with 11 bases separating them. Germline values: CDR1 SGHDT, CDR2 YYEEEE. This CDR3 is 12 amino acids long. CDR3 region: CASSFSRDGYTF. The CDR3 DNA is TGTGCCAGCAGTTTTTCTCGCGATGGCTACACCTTC.

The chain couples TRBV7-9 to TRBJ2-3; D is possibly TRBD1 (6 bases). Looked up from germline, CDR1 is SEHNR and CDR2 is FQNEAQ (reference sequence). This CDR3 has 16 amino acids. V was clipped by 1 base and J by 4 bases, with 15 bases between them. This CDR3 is CASSLEPDRPPDTQYF. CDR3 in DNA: TGTGCCAGCAGCTTAGAACCGGACAGACCCCCAGATACGCAGTATTTT.

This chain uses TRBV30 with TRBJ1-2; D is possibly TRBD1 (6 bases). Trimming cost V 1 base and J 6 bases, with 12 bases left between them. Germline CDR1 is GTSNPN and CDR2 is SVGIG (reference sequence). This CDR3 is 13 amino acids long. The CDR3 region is CAWSAPGAHGYTF. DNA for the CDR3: TGTGCCTGGAGTGCCCCAGGGGCCCATGGCTACACCTTC. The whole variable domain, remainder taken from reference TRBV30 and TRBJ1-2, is SQTIHQWPATLVQPVGSPLSLECTVEGTSNPNLYWYRQAAGRGLQLLFYSVGIGQISSEVPQNLSASRPQDRQFILSSKKLLLSDSGFYLCAWSAPGAHGYTFGSGTRLTVV.

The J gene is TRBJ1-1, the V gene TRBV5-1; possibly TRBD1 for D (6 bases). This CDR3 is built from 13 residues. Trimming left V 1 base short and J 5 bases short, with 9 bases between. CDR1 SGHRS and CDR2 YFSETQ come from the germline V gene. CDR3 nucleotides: TGCGCCAGCAGCTTGAACAGGGATACTGAAGCTTTCTTT. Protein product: CASSLNRDTEAFF.

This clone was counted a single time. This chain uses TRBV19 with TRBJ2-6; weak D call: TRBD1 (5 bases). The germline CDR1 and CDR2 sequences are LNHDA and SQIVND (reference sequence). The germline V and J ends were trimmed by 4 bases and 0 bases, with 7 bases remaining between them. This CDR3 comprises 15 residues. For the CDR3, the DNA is TGTGCCAGTAGTAAGGGGTACTCTGGGGCCAACGTCCTGACTTTC. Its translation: CASSKGYSGANVLTF.

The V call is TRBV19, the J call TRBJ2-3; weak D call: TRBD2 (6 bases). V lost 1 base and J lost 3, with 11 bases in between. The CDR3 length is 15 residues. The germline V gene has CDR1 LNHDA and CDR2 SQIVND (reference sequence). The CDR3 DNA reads TGTGCCAGTAGTATAGTAGCGGAGCTTACAGATACGCAGTATTTT. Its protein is CASSIVAELTDTQYF.

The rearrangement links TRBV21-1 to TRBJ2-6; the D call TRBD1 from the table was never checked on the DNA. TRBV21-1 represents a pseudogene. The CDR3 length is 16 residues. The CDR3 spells CASSTYQGAGANVLTF. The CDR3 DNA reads TGTGCCAGCAGCACATATCAGGGGGCTGGGGCCAACGTCCTGACTTTC.

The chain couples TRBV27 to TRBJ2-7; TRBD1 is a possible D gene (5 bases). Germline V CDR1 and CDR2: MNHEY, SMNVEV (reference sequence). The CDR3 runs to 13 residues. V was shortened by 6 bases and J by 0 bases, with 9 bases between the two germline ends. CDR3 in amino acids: CASRQAGSYEQYF. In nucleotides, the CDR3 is TGTGCCAGCAGACAGGCCGGCTCCTACGAGCAGTACTTC.